This T cell receptor (beta chain) stems from a study of shared clonotypes between healthy human individuals. Sequencing used immunoSEQ multiplex PCR; TCRdb keeps in-frame clones, though not all of them. This sample has roughly 2.2 million clones, with about 92% found just once. This CDR3 region has 14 residues. Trimming at V came to 4 bases and at J to 3 bases, leaving 5 bases not matched to a gene. Germline CDR1 and CDR2: MNHEY and SVGAGI. The V gene is TRBV6-5, the J gene TRBJ2-7; 8 nucleotides align to TRBD1. This clonotype was obtained from a man between 18 and 35 years old in good health. Some clones in this sample may be carry-over from other donors' samples. Sequencing was performed on naive CD4+ T cells from PBMCs. Subset given: CD45RA+ positively selected. Here the CDR3 reads CASSFRGRVYEQYF. CDR3 sequence (DNA): TGTGCCAGCAGTTTCAGGGGGCGCGTCTACGAGCAGTACTTC.